This TCR beta chain was documented in a study of cytomegalovirus exposure and HLA in healthy donors. Study details: The study placed approximately 78% of its 350 to 400 genotyped donors in the Caucasian-associated ancestry cluster. Findings of the study overall: Prior analysis indicated that the majority of TCR beta V segments exhibited productivity approximately 87% or approximately 30% of the time. CMV serostatus stood as the only immune exposure information on hand.

PCR involved 60 Vbeta and 13 Jbeta primers. Assay: immunoSEQ multiplex PCR; the TCRdb copy retains only in-frame clones and omits some. This sample carries approximately 120,000 clones, 74% of them seen once, and the ten largest clones take around 4%. Comments on this clone: The antigen remains undetermined.

The V gene's germline CDR1 is SNHLY and CDR2 FYNNEI. This CDR3 comprises 15 residues. Germline trimming cut 3 bases from V and 0 bases from J; bases unmatched to any gene: 5. The source of this sequence is a man between 40 and 49 years old in good health and CMV-seropositive. This chain uses TRBV2 with TRBJ2-7, with 7 bases that match TRBD2. What was sequenced was PBMCs. CDR3 sequence (DNA): TGTGCCAGCAGTGACCGTGGCGGGAGCTCCTACGAGCAGTACTTC. Amino acid sequence: CASSDRGGSSYEQYF.